What follows are 14 T cell receptor beta chains derived from one specimen sequenced in a study of T cells after posttransplantation cyclophosphamide. The repertoire was sequenced with immunoSEQ multiplex PCR; TCRdb's copy has only in-frame clones and lacks some. The repertoire yields about 39,000 clones, none seen only once; the top ten contain about 5%. Sequenced material: PBMCs. The receptor set was obtained from a woman aged 45-59 years in good health and a related stem cell transplant donor.

This clone occurred many times. This sequence joins TRBV7-8 and TRBJ1-6; 8 bases line up with TRBD1. Germline-derived CDR1 and CDR2 are SGHVS and FQNEAQ. V gave up 5 bases and J gave up 10 bases; unmatched junction bases: 13. CDR3 length: 16 residues. The CDR3 region is CASSVPGTGYTSPLHF. Here the CDR3 DNA reads TGTGCCAGCAGCGTACCCGGGACAGGATATACCTCACCCCTCCACTTT.

This clone has a handful of counts. The chain joins TRBV6-5 to TRBJ2-5, with TRBD1 matching 8 bases. CDR1 and CDR2 from the germline V gene are MNHEY and SVGAGI. The CDR3 has 15 amino acids. Trimming at V came to 6 bases and at J to 1 base, leaving 7 bases not matched to a gene. As DNA, the CDR3 is TGTGCCAGCAGCAGGGGGCTGGGACTCCAAGAGACCCAGTACTTC. This codes for CASSRGLGLQETQYF.

At least ten counts were recorded for this clone. The chain uses TRBV28 and TRBJ1-5; D is unclear. Trimming shortened V by 6 bases and J by 1 base, and 10 bases separated the two germline ends. Germline V gene data show CDR1 as MDHEN and CDR2 as SYDVKM. The length of the CDR3 is 14 residues. This CDR3 reads CASRTVPSNQPQHF. The CDR3 region has the DNA TGTGCCAGCAGAACGGTCCCCAGCAATCAGCCCCAGCATTTT.

Ten or more counts support this clone. V gene TRBV28 combines with J gene TRBJ1-5; D remains ambiguous. Germline loops: CDR1 MDHEN, CDR2 SYDVKM. Trimming removed 7 bases at V and 4 bases at J, with 8 bases between. The CDR3 is 12 amino acids. The DNA for the CDR3 is TGTGCCAGCACAAATTCAAATCAGCCCCAGCATTTT. It is translated as CASTNSNQPQHF.

This clone showed up many times. V is TRBV5-1 and J is TRBJ2-3; D uncertain. Germline V lookup: CDR1 SGHRS, CDR2 YFSETQ. This CDR3 comprises 14 residues. V lost 6 bases to trimming and J lost 1 base, with 12 bases between them. The DNA of the CDR3 is TGCGCCAGCAAGTGGCAGGATGGCACAGATACGCAGTATTTT. This encodes CASKWQDGTDTQYF.

This clone was counted many times. V and J are TRBV5-4 and TRBJ2-2; 10 nucleotides line up with TRBD2. CDR1 is SGHNT, CDR2 YYREEE, per germline (reference sequence). J lost 2 bases, V lost 1 base, and 8 bases had no gene match. This CDR3 comprises 18 residues. As DNA, the CDR3 is TGTGCCAGCAGCTTGTCTAGCGGGGGCGCAAGTAACACCGGGGAGCTGTTTTTT. The encoded protein is CASSLSSGGASNTGELFF.

This rearrangement joins TRBV27 to TRBJ1-6; perhaps TRBD1 as D (5 bases). With 10 bases removed from V and 7 bases from J, the gap between germline ends came to 17 bases. CDR3 length: 14 amino acids. From germline, CDR1 is MNHEY and CDR2 SMNVEV (reference sequence). In nucleotides, the CDR3 is TGTGCCACCTATCCCCGTGGACAAAATTCACCCCTCCACTTT. Translating it yields CATYPRGQNSPLHF.

This clone was seen ten or more times. This chain joins TRBV7-9 and TRBJ2-3; D possibly corresponds to TRBD1 (6 bases). Germline V gene data show CDR1 as SEHNR and CDR2 as FQNEAQ (reference sequence). CDR3 length: 16 residues. The V end lost 3 bases, the J end lost 6 bases, and 19 bases lay between the germline ends. The CDR3 is CASSFPGGQTFDTQYF. In nucleotides, the CDR3 is TGTGCCAGCAGCTTCCCCGGAGGACAGACTTTTGATACGCAGTATTTT.

This clone has ten or more counts. The chain uses TRBV4-1 and TRBJ1-5, with TRBD1 as a possible D gene (5 bases). Germline values: CDR1 MGHRA, CDR2 YSYEKL. This CDR3 contains 16 residues. Trimming took off 0 bases at V and 7 bases at J, with 16 bases between the two ends. This CDR3 reads CASSQDDSGWRQPQHF. In nucleotides, the CDR3 is TGCGCCAGCAGCCAAGATGATTCAGGGTGGCGGCAGCCCCAGCATTTT.

This clone was recorded at least ten times. The gene calls are TRBV27 and TRBJ1-5; 7 bases line up with TRBD1. V lost 6 bases, J lost 9 bases, and 8 bases stayed unmatched. The CDR3 runs 13 residues. CDR1 is MNHEY and CDR2 is SMNVEV in the germline V gene (reference sequence). The CDR3 spells CASRMDRFLPQHF. DNA of the CDR3: TGTGCCAGCAGGATGGACAGGTTTCTGCCCCAGCATTTT.

This clone was detected many times. J is TRBJ2-2 and V is TRBV6-5; D not resolved. The length of the CDR3 is 12 residues. Germline V gene data show CDR1 as MNHEY and CDR2 as SVGAGI. V lost 8 bases and J lost 9, with 13 bases in between. The CDR3 DNA sequence: TGTGCCAGCTCTAAGTTAGACAGGGAGCTGTTTTTT. Residues: CASSKLDRELFF.

There are many counts of this clone. The chain carries TRBV7-9 and TRBJ2-7; D call uncertain. CDR3 length: 13 amino acids. The germline CDR1 and CDR2 sequences are SEHNR and FQNEAQ (reference sequence). The ends were cut back, 1 base at V and 2 bases at J, with 6 bases in the middle. The CDR3 region has the DNA TGTGCCAGCAGCTTAGGACTTGCCTACGAGCAGTACTTC. Translating it yields CASSLGLAYEQYF.

This clone was detected ten times or more. The chain uses TRBV27 and TRBJ2-7, with no clear D. Between the trimmed V and J ends, which lost 6 bases and 0 bases, there was a span of 9 bases. The germline gives CDR1 MNHEY, CDR2 SMNVEV (reference sequence). This CDR3 has 13 residues. CDR3 protein: CASSWASSYEQYF. CDR3 in DNA: TGTGCCAGCAGCTGGGCCAGCTCCTACGAGCAGTACTTC.

This clone was seen at least ten times. V is TRBV7-9 and J is TRBJ2-7; possible D gene TRBD2, 5 bases. The ends were cut back, 0 bases at V and 6 bases at J, with 15 bases in the middle. This CDR3 is built from 15 residues. Germline values: CDR1 SEHNR, CDR2 FQNEAQ (reference sequence). The CDR3 DNA sequence: TGTGCCAGCAGCTTAGCGGGGATCCTCGGGGTCGAGCAGTACTTC. As protein: CASSLAGILGVEQYF.